Presented here are 31 T cell receptor beta chains from one specimen sequenced in a study of T cells in Graves' hyperthyroidism and ophthalmopathy. Using RNA transcripts as the source, TCR beta CDR3 regions were amplified. HTBI primers drove first-round RT-PCR of the TCR CDR3. In TCRdb, the multiplex PCR reads were re-called with MiXCR into one record per CDR3 protein. The table has about 500,000 distinct CDR3 sequences, more than 15% seen once. The sequencing sample was made of blood. The receptors here all came from a woman in her thirties with Graves' ophthalmopathy.

This clonotype was recorded at least ten times. The chain links TRBV20-1 to TRBJ2-7; D may be TRBD1 or TRBD2 (5 bases each). Germline V lookup: CDR1 DFQATT, CDR2 SNEGSKA (reference sequence). The CDR3 extends over 14 amino acids. Trimming stripped 0 bases from V and 6 bases from J, with 15 bases between. CDR3 sequence (DNA): TGCAGTGCTAGAGATACAGGAGGAAGTGGCGAGCAGTACTTC. Translated, it gives CSARDTGGSGEQYF.

This chain connects TRBV9 to TRBJ2-3; D is possibly TRBD1 or TRBD2 (5 bases each). The germline V gene has CDR1 SGDLS and CDR2 YYNGEE. This CDR3 spans 16 amino acids. Between the trimmed V and J ends, which lost 4 bases and 1 base, there was a span of 16 bases. CDR3 in amino acids: CASSPGTVEGTDTQYF. In DNA form, the CDR3 reads TGTGCCAGCAGCCCAGGGACGGTGGAGGGCACAGATACGCAGTATTTT.

This clonotype was detected ten times or more. The chain employs TRBV29-1 and TRBJ2-3; D gene unclear. The CDR3 totals 10 residues. Germline loops: CDR1 SQVTM, CDR2 ANQGSEA. With 7 bases removed from V and 1 base from J, the gap between germline ends came to 3 bases. This CDR3 reads CSGGTDTQYF. As DNA, the CDR3 is TGCAGCGGGGGCACAGATACGCAGTATTTT.

The chain carries TRBV6-5 and TRBJ2-1; 11 nucleotides match TRBD1. CDR1 is MNHEY, CDR2 SVGAGI, per germline. V was pared by 7 bases and J by 4 bases, with 6 bases of the junction left unmatched. The CDR3 extends over 15 amino acids. The CDR3 region is CASTSGQGEYNEQFF. The CDR3 DNA is TGTGCCAGCACTTCGGGACAGGGGGAATACAATGAGCAGTTCTTC.

There are many counts of this clonotype. The gene calls are TRBV3-1 and TRBJ1-5; D not resolved. Trimming shortened V by 1 base and J by 6 bases, and 10 bases separated the two germline ends. The CDR3 has 14 residues. The germline gives CDR1 LGHDT, CDR2 YNNKEL (reference sequence). CDR3 sequence (DNA): TGTGCCAGCAGCCAAGGAGCCGGGTTTCAGCCCCAGCATTTT. Amino acid sequence: CASSQGAGFQPQHF.

This clonotype was observed a handful of times. J is TRBJ1-4 and V is TRBV20-1; perhaps TRBD1 as D (6 bases). The CDR3 sequence is 14 residues long. Germline-derived CDR1 and CDR2 are DFQATT and SNEGSKA (reference sequence). V was shortened by 0 bases and J by 6 bases, with 11 bases between the two germline ends. The DNA for the CDR3 is TGCAGTGCTAGAGATCCGGCAGGGGATGAAAAACTGTTTTTT. Encoded protein: CSARDPAGDEKLFF.

V usage is TRBV27 and J usage is TRBJ2-1; 13 nucleotides line up with TRBD2. The CDR3 covers 18 residues. V shed 2 bases and J 2 bases; nucleotides not matched to a gene: 6. Germline V CDR1 and CDR2: MNHEY, SMNVEV (reference sequence). Here the CDR3 reads CASSLRTSGSGPYNEQFF. Written as DNA, the CDR3 is TGTGCCAGCAGTTTACGGACTAGCGGGAGTGGGCCCTACAATGAGCAGTTCTTC.

Ten or more counts support this clonotype. The chain recombines TRBV12-3 or TRBV12-4 with TRBJ2-7; D remains ambiguous. The CDR3 covers 14 residues. V lost 5 bases, J lost 4 bases, and 15 bases lay in between. CDR3 in DNA: TGTGCCAGCAGTCTTCGGCCTGCCGCGTACGAGCAGTACTTC. This sequence encodes CASSLRPAAYEQYF.

This clonotype has just one count. This chain connects TRBV27 to TRBJ1-6, with 7 bases matching TRBD1. Germline V CDR1 and CDR2: MNHEY, SMNVEV (reference sequence). CDR3 size: 16 residues. The V and J ends lost 6 bases and 8 bases, in that order; junction bases with no gene match: 13. CDR3 bases: TGTGCCAGCAGACCTCCCGGACAGGCAAAATATTCACCCCTCCACTTT. Protein: CASRPPGQAKYSPLHF.

On this clonotype: A read error may account for a junction end that differs from germline. V gene TRBV18 combines with J gene TRBJ1-5; no reliable D call. The V gene's germline CDR1 is KGHSH and CDR2 LQKENI. The length of the CDR3 is 13 residues. The CDR3, as DNA: TGTGCCAGCTCACCCGGGGAGGGCGAGGGTACGAATTTT. This sequence encodes CASSPGEGEGTNF.

V gene TRBV4-3 combines with J gene TRBJ1-5; D unclear. The ends were cut back, 0 bases at V and 0 bases at J, with 6 bases in the middle. The CDR3 has 15 residues. Per the germline V gene, CDR1 is LGHNA and CDR2 is YSLEER. Written as DNA, the CDR3 is TGCGCCAGCAGCCAAGAACGGTATAGCAATCAGCCCCAGCATTTT. Its translation is CASSQERYSNQPQHF.

This clonotype occurred a few times. The rearrangement joins TRBV4-3 to TRBJ2-2; TRBD2 aligns across 10 bases. CDR3 length: 14 residues. Germline V gene sequence: CDR1 LGHNA, CDR2 YSLEER. J gave up 6 bases and V 6 bases, and 4 bases lay outside the gene matches. This CDR3 reads CASSSLAGPGELFF. CDR3 nucleotides: TGCGCCAGCAGTTCACTAGCGGGGCCCGGGGAGCTGTTTTTT.

This clonotype was seen ten or more times. The rearrangement joins TRBV28 to TRBJ2-7, with D tentatively TRBD1 or TRBD2 (5 bases each). The V and J ends lost 7 bases and 4 bases respectively, with 17 bases between them. Germline lookup yields CDR1 MDHEN and CDR2 SYDVKM. There are 14 residues in the CDR3. CDR3 sequence (DNA): TGTGCCAGCATGGTCCCCGGGGCGAGTTACGAGCAGTACTTC. This translates into CASMVPGASYEQYF.

This clonotype was counted only a few times. The genes are TRBV29-1 and TRBJ2-7; perhaps TRBD2 as D (6 bases). V was cut by 4 bases and J by 0 bases, with 13 bases left in between. Per the germline V gene, CDR1 is SQVTM and CDR2 is ANQGSEA. This CDR3 contains 14 residues. CDR3 protein: CSVVTPDYSYEQYF. CDR3 nucleotide sequence: TGCAGCGTTGTAACACCGGACTACTCCTACGAGCAGTACTTC.

This clonotype has ten or more counts. This chain joins TRBV15 and TRBJ1-5, with TRBD1 matching over 9 bases. The CDR3 is 16 amino acids. Per the germline V gene, CDR1 is LNHNV and CDR2 is YYDKDF (reference sequence). V dropped 1 base and J dropped 4; count of bases not matched to a gene: 5. The CDR3 is CATSRVGQGRNQPQHF. The CDR3, as DNA: TGTGCCACCAGCAGAGTCGGACAGGGGAGGAATCAGCCCCAGCATTTT.

This clonotype was recorded at least ten times. The V and J genes are TRBV7-2 and TRBJ1-1, with 10 bases aligning to TRBD1. Germline CDR1 SGHTA, CDR2 FQGNSA. CDR3 length equals 15 residues. J was trimmed by 4 bases and V by 5 bases; bases with no gene match: 7. This CDR3 is CASSTLGQGGTEAFF. DNA for the CDR3: TGTGCCAGCAGCACCTTAGGACAGGGGGGCACTGAAGCTTTCTTT.

This clonotype was observed at least ten times. This rearrangement joins TRBV7-9 to TRBJ2-1; D gene unclear. The germline V gene has CDR1 SEHNR and CDR2 FQNEAQ (reference sequence). The length of the CDR3 is 15 residues. Trimming shortened V by 6 bases and J by 2 bases, and 14 bases separated the two germline ends. CDR3 DNA sequence: TGTGCCAGCAGGGTTGCGACAAACCCCTACAATGAGCAGTTCTTC. Encoded protein: CASRVATNPYNEQFF.

The J gene is TRBJ2-5, the V gene TRBV12-5; the D gene is possibly TRBD2 (6 bases). Germline CDR1 LGHNT, CDR2 FRNRAP. The CDR3 is 14 residues long. Between the trimmed V and J ends, which lost 6 bases and 5 bases, there was a span of 16 bases. The CDR3: CASGPEGRFETQYF. The CDR3 DNA follows: TGTGCTAGTGGGCCGGAGGGCCGGTTCGAGACCCAGTACTTC.

This clonotype was detected many times. The rearrangement joins TRBV28 to TRBJ2-3; D is unresolved. There are 12 residues in the CDR3. Germline lookup yields CDR1 MDHEN and CDR2 SYDVKM. Trimming removed 6 bases at V and 5 bases at J, with 9 bases between. The CDR3 nucleotides read TGTGCCAGCAGGACCTCCCAAGATACGCAGTATTTT. This sequence encodes CASRTSQDTQYF.

This clonotype was detected only a few times. The chain carries TRBV7-2 and TRBJ1-5; D gene uncertain. The CDR3 consists of 14 residues. Germline V lookup: CDR1 SGHTA, CDR2 FQGNSA. The ends were cut back, 5 bases at V and 4 bases at J, with 12 bases in the middle. CDR3 nucleotides: TGTGCCAGCAGCCCTGCGACAAGGAATCAGCCCCAGCATTTT. This sequence encodes CASSPATRNQPQHF.

V usage is TRBV7-3 and J usage is TRBJ2-2, with 8 bases that match TRBD1. V was clipped by 2 bases and J by 5 bases; unmatched bases: 4. Per germline, CDR1 SGHTA and CDR2 FQGTGA. The CDR3 runs 15 residues. The CDR3 nucleotides read TGTGCCAGCAGCTTAGCGACAGGGGTTACCGGGGAGCTGTTTTTT. Its protein product is CASSLATGVTGELFF.

This chain uses TRBV5-8 with TRBJ2-2, with D perhaps matching TRBD1 (5 bases). The CDR3 is 17 residues long. V was shortened by 0 bases and J by 1 base, with 13 bases between the two germline ends. CDR1 is SGHTS and CDR2 is YDEGEE in the germline V gene. The CDR3 nucleotides read TGTGCCAGCAGCTTGGTTTTCGACAGCCTGAACACCGGGGAGCTGTTTTTT. Amino acids: CASSLVFDSLNTGELFF.

There are a few counts of this clonotype. The chain combines TRBV20-1 with TRBJ2-5; tentative D call: TRBD1 (7 bases). The CDR3 is made up of 16 amino acids. CDR1 is DFQATT and CDR2 is SNEGSKA in the germline V gene (reference sequence). Trimming took 0 bases from V and 3 from J, leaving 17 bases between them. CDR3 residues: CSARDQGGKTEETQYF. Here the CDR3 DNA reads TGCAGTGCTAGAGATCAGGGGGGAAAAACGGAAGAGACCCAGTACTTC.

This clonotype has more than one count but fewer than ten. The V gene is TRBV9, the J gene TRBJ1-1; D is uncertain. Looked up from germline, CDR1 is SGDLS and CDR2 is YYNGEE. Deletions cut 0 bases from V and 5 bases from J, with 8 bases between. CDR3 length equals 13 residues. Here the CDR3 DNA reads TGTGCCAGCAGCGTAGACTCCATGACTGAAGCTTTCTTT. Translated: CASSVDSMTEAFF. Together with reference TRBV9 and TRBJ1-1, the CDR3 gives the full variable domain: DSGVTQTPKHLITATGQRVTLRCSPRSGDLSVYWYQQSLDQGLQFLIQYYNGEERAKGNILERFSAQQFPDLHSELNLSSLELGDSALYFCASSVDSMTEAFFGQGTRLTVV.

The chain joins TRBV12-3 or TRBV12-4 to TRBJ2-7; D remains unclear. The ends were cut back, 3 bases at V and 3 bases at J, with 15 bases in the middle. The CDR3 is 15 residues long. The chain's CDR3 is CASSFSPGPRYEQYF. DNA for the CDR3: TGTGCCAGCAGTTTTTCGCCCGGGCCTCGCTACGAGCAGTACTTC.

The chain combines TRBV10-2 with TRBJ1-2; D might be TRBD1 (5 bases). CDR3 size: 14 residues. Trimming removed 3 bases from V and 4 bases from J, with 12 bases in between. Germline values: CDR1 WSHSY, CDR2 SAAADI. CDR3 nucleotides: TGCGCCAGCAGTGAAACGGGCAGGGCCTATGGCTACACCTTC. Its protein is CASSETGRAYGYTF.

V is TRBV7-2 and J is TRBJ2-1, with 7 nucleotides matching TRBD1. Germline V lookup: CDR1 SGHTA, CDR2 FQGNSA. V gave up 5 bases and J gave up 10 bases; unmatched junction bases: 20. The CDR3 sequence is 17 residues long. CDR3 in DNA: TGTGCCAGCAGCCAAAACCGTAGACAGGGATCAAGCAGCGAGCAGTTCTTC. It yields the protein CASSQNRRQGSSSEQFF.

This clonotype was counted ten times or more. J is TRBJ1-5 and V is TRBV6-1; unclear D gene. V dropped 10 bases and J dropped 1 base, with 17 bases sitting between them. There are 15 residues in the CDR3. The germline CDR1 and CDR2 sequences are MNHNS and SASEGT. The CDR3 sequence is CATSYTRFSNQPQHF. CDR3 coding DNA: TGTGCCACCTCCTACACGCGGTTCAGCAATCAGCCCCAGCATTTT.

The V call is TRBV9, the J call TRBJ2-5, with D possibly called TRBD1 or TRBD2 (6 bases each). There are 16 residues in the CDR3. V lost 0 bases to trimming and J lost 2 bases, with 14 bases between them. Germline CDR1 SGDLS, CDR2 YYNGEE. The CDR3 coding sequence is TGTGCCAGCAGCGTAGAAGGGGGGCAGGCTCAAGAGACCCAGTACTTC. Protein sequence: CASSVEGGQAQETQYF.

This clonotype occurred many times. This chain links TRBV5-1 with TRBJ2-2; D assignment may be TRBD1 or TRBD2 (5 bases each). CDR3 length: 14 amino acids. The V end lost 4 bases, the J end lost 6 bases, and 13 bases lay between the germline ends. CDR1 SGHRS and CDR2 YFSETQ come from the germline V gene. The CDR3 DNA is TGCGCCAGCAGCGCCGGGGCCACGGCCGGGGAGCTGTTTTTT. Translated, it gives CASSAGATAGELFF.

The chain uses TRBV6-1 and TRBJ2-2; TRBD1 might be the D (6 bases). The V end was cut by 0 bases, the J end by 7 bases, with 21 bases between. Germline CDR1 MNHNS, CDR2 SASEGT. The CDR3 has 18 residues. The CDR3 reads CASSEALPSGAHGGELFF. The CDR3 DNA reads TGTGCCAGCAGTGAAGCGCTTCCGTCAGGGGCGCATGGCGGGGAGCTGTTTTTT.